The 27 T cell receptor beta chains reported below all come from one sample, sequenced in a study of CD8+ T cells in alopecia areata. The treatment: oral pan-JAK inhibitor, 5-10 mg twice daily. Investigators isolated RNA and reverse transcribed it into cDNA to act as the sequencing template. Generated by immunoSEQ multiplex PCR, the TCRdb table keeps only in-frame clones and is missing some. The repertoire consists of more than 150,000 clones, with 40% to 65% occurring once and the leading ten covering 10%. The sample was CD8+ T cells sorted from blood, taken around week 53, from a patient treated with tofacitinib. The receptor set was obtained from a human donor with alopecia areata.

The gene calls are TRBV7-9 and TRBJ2-1; 10 nucleotides line up with TRBD2. Germline V CDR1 and CDR2: SEHNR, FQNEAQ (reference sequence). The CDR3 totals 16 residues. Germline trimming cut 4 bases from V and 7 bases from J; bases unmatched to any gene: 10. The CDR3 sequence is CASSSQAGLARNEQFF. In nucleotides, the CDR3 is TGTGCCAGCAGCTCCCAGGCGGGACTAGCGAGGAATGAGCAGTTCTTC.

In DNA form, the CDR3 reads TGCAGCGTTGGGCCAGGGGGCACAGATACGCAGTATTTT. This gives the protein CSVGPGGTDTQYF. V usage is TRBV29-1 and J usage is TRBJ2-3; TRBD1 is a possible D gene (6 bases). The germline V gene has CDR1 SQVTM and CDR2 ANQGSEA. The CDR3 extends over 13 amino acids. V was trimmed by 4 bases and J by 1 base, leaving 9 bases between them.

The CDR3 DNA reads as TGTGCCATCAGTTCCCCAGAAGGGACTCTCACAGATACGCAGTATTTT. Its translation is CAISSPEGTLTDTQYF. The chain links TRBV10-3 to TRBJ2-3; the D gene is possibly TRBD2 (6 bases). The V end lost 5 bases, the J end lost 2 bases, and 17 bases lay between the germline ends. This CDR3 is built from 16 residues. Germline CDR1 and CDR2: ENHRY and SYGVKD.

Points on this clone: The same CDR3 arises from other DNA sequences in this sample as well. The chain carries TRBV30 and TRBJ2-7; D ambiguous. Trimming shortened V by 0 bases and J by 6 bases, and 6 bases separated the two germline ends. Germline V lookup: CDR1 GTSNPN, CDR2 SVGIG (reference sequence). The CDR3 has 11 amino acids. CDR3 DNA sequence: TGTGCCTGGAGTGTAGGTTTCGAGCAGTACTTC. The encoded protein is CAWSVGFEQYF. The whole variable domain, filled in from reference TRBV30 and TRBJ2-7, reads SQTIHQWPATLVQPVGSPLSLECTVEGTSNPNLYWYRQAAGRGLQLLFYSVGIGQISSEVPQNLSASRPQDRQFILSSKKLLLSDSGFYLCAWSVGFEQYFGPGTRLTVT.

As for this clone: Other DNA sequences of this sample code for an identical CDR3. V gene TRBV9 combines with J gene TRBJ2-1; 7 bases are shared with TRBD1. Trimming cost V 3 bases and J 1 base; bases outside gene matches: 4. The CDR3 sequence is 15 residues long. Germline CDR1 SGDLS, CDR2 YYNGEE. The CDR3 bases are TGTGCCAGCAGCGAGCGGACAGGTTCCTACAATGAGCAGTTCTTC. It specifies CASSERTGSYNEQFF.

There are a few counts of this clone. The chain carries TRBV7-9 and TRBJ2-5; D possibly corresponds to TRBD2 (6 bases). Per germline, CDR1 SEHNR and CDR2 FQNEAQ (reference sequence). This CDR3 spans 14 amino acids. The ends were cut back, 5 bases at V and 5 bases at J, with 15 bases in the middle. CDR3: CASSPGVRVETQYF. In nucleotides, the CDR3 is TGTGCCAGCAGCCCGGGAGTTAGGGTTGAGACCCAGTACTTC.

On this clone itself: A junction boundary mismatches the germline segment, possibly from a read error. This chain links TRBV27 with TRBJ1-2; 12 bases are shared with TRBD1. Germline lookup yields CDR1 MNHEY and CDR2 SMNVEV (reference sequence). This CDR3 has 14 amino acids. CDR3 in amino acids: CASSSGQGAPDGVF. The CDR3 nucleotides are TGTGCCAGCAGTTCGGGACAGGGGGCTCCCGACGGGGTCTTC.

This clone was observed a single time. The V and J genes are TRBV2 and TRBJ2-5; 11 positions agree with TRBD2. This CDR3 is built from 14 residues. The ends lost 9 bases at V and 3 bases at J; junction bases unmatched: 6. Germline CDR1 reads SNHLY; CDR2 reads FYNNEI. This CDR3 reads CASQPGLAEETQYF. CDR3 coding DNA: TGTGCCAGTCAGCCGGGACTAGCGGAAGAGACCCAGTACTTC.

This clone was seen a few times. This chain links TRBV6-1 with TRBJ1-3; weak D call: TRBD1 (5 bases). The CDR3 is 16 amino acids. From germline, CDR1 is MNHNS and CDR2 SASEGT. Between the trimmed V and J ends, which lost 2 bases and 2 bases, there was a span of 13 bases. The CDR3 region is CASSEKRGGAGNTIYF. The CDR3 DNA sequence: TGTGCCAGCAGTGAAAAGCGGGGGGGAGCTGGAAACACCATATATTTT.

The rearrangement joins TRBV10-3 to TRBJ2-7, with 11 bases that match TRBD2. The V gene's germline CDR1 is ENHRY and CDR2 SYGVKD. The CDR3 is 14 amino acids. The V segment lost 4 bases and the J segment 2 bases; nucleotides outside the gene matches: 1. The CDR3 nucleotides are TGTGCCATCAGTGGACTAGCGGGGACCTACGAGCAGTACTTC. This codes for CAISGLAGTYEQYF.

V and J are TRBV5-1 and TRBJ2-3; D ambiguous. The CDR3 is 17 amino acids. Trimming stripped 5 bases from V and 5 bases from J, with 24 bases between. Germline V gene data show CDR1 as SGHRS and CDR2 as YFSETQ. CDR3 sequence (DNA): TGCGCCAGCAGTCCCTGGATAGTGGTAGCCGAATTAGATACGCAGTATTTT. Amino acid sequence: CASSPWIVVAELDTQYF.

The chain recombines TRBV30 with TRBJ2-1; 7 nucleotides line up with TRBD1. V lost 4 bases, J lost 4 bases, and 7 bases stayed unmatched. This CDR3 is built from 14 residues. Germline lookup yields CDR1 GTSNPN and CDR2 SVGIG (reference sequence). CDR3 bases: TGTGCCTGGAAGGTCGACAGGGCTTACAATGAGCAGTTCTTC. Its protein product is CAWKVDRAYNEQFF.

This clone was recorded a few times. The chain links TRBV7-8 to TRBJ2-4, with D possibly being TRBD1 (6 bases). V gave up 1 base and J gave up 5 bases, with 9 bases separating them. CDR1 and CDR2 from the germline V gene are SGHVS and FQNEAQ. This CDR3 spans 14 amino acids. This CDR3 reads CASSLENRENIQYF. The CDR3 nucleotides are TGTGCCAGCAGCTTAGAGAACAGGGAAAACATTCAGTACTTC.

Note on this clone: Other nucleotide sequences in the sample specify the same CDR3. The genes are TRBV6-5 and TRBJ2-5; D unclear. The CDR3 runs to 12 residues. Trimming left V 0 bases short and J 5 bases short, with 4 bases between. In germline, CDR1 is MNHEY, CDR2 SVGAGI. The CDR3 coding sequence is TGTGCCAGCAGTTACTCTGGGGAGACCCAGTACTTC. As protein: CASSYSGETQYF.

The V gene is TRBV30, the J gene TRBJ1-2; TRBD1 aligns across 7 bases. Germline V gene lookup returns CDR1 GTSNPN and CDR2 SVGIG (reference sequence). The CDR3 covers 16 residues. J gave up 5 bases and V 1 base, and 13 bases lay outside the gene matches. The CDR3 protein is CAWSGPGEGAQYGYTF. In DNA, the CDR3 is TGTGCCTGGAGTGGTCCGGGTGAGGGGGCACAGTATGGCTACACCTTC.

V usage is TRBV18 and J usage is TRBJ2-7; D might be TRBD1 (5 bases). V lost 2 bases and J 2 bases, leaving 13 bases between the germline ends. This CDR3 region has 15 residues. Germline CDR1 reads KGHSH; CDR2 reads LQKENI. The CDR3 DNA is TGTGCCAGCTCACCAGCGGCAGGGTGGACCTACGAGCAGTACTTC. Translating gives CASSPAAGWTYEQYF.

This clone was seen once. The V call is TRBV5-1, the J call TRBJ2-3; 7 nucleotides match TRBD2. This CDR3 region has 17 residues. Germline V lookup: CDR1 SGHRS, CDR2 YFSETQ. V shed 0 bases and J 5 bases; nucleotides not matched to a gene: 12. Here the CDR3 reads CASSLARRGGEGDTQYF. The CDR3 nucleotides are TGCGCCAGCAGCTTGGCCCGGAGGGGAGGGGAGGGAGATACGCAGTATTTT.

This sequence joins TRBV5-1 and TRBJ2-3; the match to TRBD2 covers 8 bases. The trim removed 4 bases at V and 0 bases at J, leaving 7 bases unmatched. The CDR3 consists of 16 residues. The germline gives CDR1 SGHRS, CDR2 YFSETQ. CDR3 in DNA: TGCGCCAGCAGCCTGCGGGGGGCCTCTAGCACAGATACGCAGTATTTT. This encodes CASSLRGASSTDTQYF.

The V and J genes are TRBV10-3 and TRBJ2-7; 12 bases line up with TRBD2. Germline loops: CDR1 ENHRY, CDR2 SYGVKD. The CDR3 covers 16 residues. J gave up 0 bases and V 2 bases, and 2 bases lay outside the gene matches. The CDR3 DNA is TGTGCCATCAGTGAGACTAGCGGGGGGTTCTCCTACGAGCAGTACTTC. Its translation is CAISETSGGFSYEQYF.

The chain combines TRBV7-9 with TRBJ1-5, with 8 bases lining up with TRBD1. The J segment lost 3 bases and the V segment lost 3 bases, leaving 1 base of the junction unmatched. The CDR3 covers 14 residues. In germline, CDR1 is SEHNR, CDR2 FQNEAQ (reference sequence). CDR3 sequence reads: CASSLDRDNQPQHF. Written as DNA, the CDR3 is TGTGCCAGCAGCTTGGACAGGGACAATCAGCCCCAGCATTTT.

V and J are TRBV15 and TRBJ1-3; D remains unclear. CDR3 length: 13 residues. V dropped 9 bases and J dropped 0 bases, with 9 bases sitting between them. From germline, CDR1 is LNHNV and CDR2 YYDKDF (reference sequence). This CDR3 is CATSPTSGNTIYF. For the CDR3, the DNA is TGTGCCACTTCGCCTACCTCTGGAAACACCATATATTTT.

The sample holds a few counts of this clone. V usage is TRBV7-9 and J usage is TRBJ1-1; no clear D gene. The V gene lost 4 bases and the J gene lost 0 bases, with 9 bases spanning the gap. The CDR3 is made up of 14 amino acids. The germline gives CDR1 SEHNR, CDR2 FQNEAQ (reference sequence). CDR3 loop: CASSSTVMNTEAFF. CDR3 nucleotides: TGTGCCAGCAGCTCCACGGTCATGAACACTGAAGCTTTCTTT.

This clone came up once. This sequence joins TRBV6-5 and TRBJ2-1; D is undetermined. V was cut by 8 bases and J by 9 bases, with 17 bases left in between. The CDR3 runs to 13 residues. The germline V gene has CDR1 MNHEY and CDR2 SVGAGI. CDR3 residues: CASAHSAGREQFF. Written as DNA, the CDR3 is TGTGCCAGCGCCCACTCCGCCGGGCGTGAGCAGTTCTTC.

This clone was recorded once. The rearrangement uses TRBV27 and TRBJ2-2, with 7 nucleotides matching TRBD2. The V gene's germline CDR1 is MNHEY and CDR2 SMNVEV (reference sequence). CDR3 size: 12 residues. The trim removed 6 bases at V and 8 bases at J, leaving 3 bases unmatched. The CDR3 DNA reads as TGTGCCAGCAGCTGGGGAGGGGGGGAGCTGTTTTTT. Translating it yields CASSWGGGELFF.

CDR3 bases: TGTGCCAGCAGCCCGGACGGGGAACCCTACAATGAGCAGTTCTTC. It yields the protein CASSPDGEPYNEQFF. The genes are TRBV27 and TRBJ2-1; weak D call: TRBD2 (5 bases). Germline values: CDR1 MNHEY, CDR2 SMNVEV (reference sequence). V lost 6 bases, J lost 2 bases, and 14 bases lay in between. The CDR3 is 15 amino acids.

This clone was picked up one time. The CDR3 sequence is CASSPGTSGGLNNEQFF. The DNA for the CDR3 is TGTGCCAGCAGCCCCGGGACTAGCGGGGGGCTCAACAATGAGCAGTTCTTC. This chain uses TRBV7-6 with TRBJ2-1; 15 nucleotides line up with TRBD2. Germline CDR1 and CDR2: SGHVS and FNYEAQ. J was trimmed by 5 bases and V by 5 bases; bases with no gene match: 7. This CDR3 has 17 residues.

The chain has TRBV29-1 and TRBJ2-3, with D unresolved. This CDR3 comprises 12 residues. V was trimmed by 4 bases and J by 6 bases, leaving 11 bases between them. From germline, CDR1 is SQVTM and CDR2 ANQGSEA. CDR3: CSVGPSSDTQYF. CDR3 bases: TGCAGCGTTGGGCCCTCCTCGGATACGCAGTATTTT.